Listed below are T cell receptor beta chains from one sample, sequenced in a study of blood T cells in healthy people across ages. MiXCR, run by TCRdb on the 5' RACE reads, gives a single entry per CDR3 protein. The table includes roughly 1.6 million distinct CDR3 sequences, roughly 32% detected once. Sequencing used blood. The receptors come from a woman in her twenties or thirties in good health. The CDR3 runs from the conserved cysteine through the conserved F or W. D genes are given only for firm matches. Clone size, where shown, is once, few, many, or a class for clones that have expanded.

TRBV6-2/TRBV6-3,few,TRBJ2-6,NA,CASSSSQGWANVLTF,TGTGCCAGCAGTTCCTCTCAGGGCTGGGCCAACGTCCTGACTTTC
TRBV9,many,TRBJ1-1,TRBD1,CASKSQGGNTEAFF,TGTGCCAGCAAAAGTCAGGGGGGGAACACTGAAGCTTTCTTT
TRBV9,few,TRBJ2-7,TRBD1,CASSDSGTGLEQYF,TGTGCCAGCAGCGACTCCGGGACAGGGCTCGAGCAGTACTTC
TRBV7-8,once,TRBJ2-3,TRBD1,CASSRSPMDRGITDTQYF,TGTGCCAGCAGCCGATCTCCAATGGACAGGGGGATCACAGATACGCAGTATTTT
TRBV6-1,NA,TRBJ2-3,NA,CASLPSTTDTQYF,TGTGCCAGCCTTCCTTCTACCACAGATACGCAGTATTTT
TRBV2,NA,TRBJ2-3,TRBD2,CASSEILAGPRTDTQYF,TGTGCCAGCAGTGAAATACTAGCGGGGCCTCGCACAGATACGCAGTATTTT
TRBV20-1,NA,TRBJ2-7,TRBD1,CSTTLDRAHSYEQYF,TGCAGTACTACCTTGGACAGGGCACACTCCTACGAGCAGTACTTC
TRBV7-2,NA,TRBJ2-5,TRBD2,CASSLLLAGGTAQYF,TGTGCCAGCAGCTTACTACTAGCGGGGGGGACGGCCCAGTACTTC
TRBV2,once,TRBJ1-4,TRBD1,CASSLKRGLELFF,TGTGCCAGCTCCCTAAAGAGGGGGCTCGAACTGTTTTTT
TRBV28,NA,TRBJ2-5,TRBD1,CASSPLDRRRETQYF,TGTGCCAGCAGTCCGCTGGACAGGAGGAGGGAGACCCAGTACTTC
TRBV10-3,many,TRBJ2-1,NA,CAIRRANEQFF,TGTGCCATCAGACGAGCGAATGAGCAGTTCTTC
TRBV29-1,NA,TRBJ2-7,NA,CSVAEGYEQYF,TGCAGCGTTGCCGAGGGATACGAGCAGTACTTC
TRBV5-6,NA,TRBJ2-1,NA,CASSAPGRRGDEQFF,TGTGCCAGCAGTGCACCGGGACGACGTGGAGATGAGCAGTTCTTC
TRBV21-1,NA,TRBJ2-5,NA,CASSKAGRETQYF,TGTGCCAGCAGCAAAGCGGGGAGAGAGACCCAGTACTTC
TRBV2,many,TRBJ2-5,TRBD1,CASSKGTGSSQYF,TGTGCCAGCAGTAAGGGGACAGGGTCAAGCCAGTACTTC
TRBV7-2,NA,TRBJ2-3,TRBD1,CASSVAGTGEDTQYF,TGTGCCAGCAGCGTCGCCGGGACAGGGGAAGATACGCAGTATTTT
TRBV5-1,NA,TRBJ2-7,TRBD2,CASSLAGTSGSGQYF,TGCGCCAGCAGCTTGGCCGGGACTAGCGGCTCAGGGCAGTACTTC
TRBV4-1,few,TRBJ2-3,TRBD2,CASSQVGGISTDTQYF,TGCGCCAGCAGCCAAGTGGGAGGGATTAGCACAGATACGCAGTATTTT
TRBV5-1,NA,TRBJ2-7,TRBD1,CASSSRTGILEQYF,TGCGCCAGCAGTTCCCGGACAGGGATTCTCGAGCAGTACTTC
TRBV6-1,NA,TRBJ2-7,TRBD1,CASSRFNTGGAAYEQYF,TGTGCCAGCAGCCGATTTAATACAGGGGGCGCCGCCTACGAGCAGTACTTC
TRBV27,NA,TRBJ2-3,TRBD2,CASSLRRTSGGAYSTDTQYF,TGTGCCAGCAGTTTGCGAAGGACTAGCGGGGGGGCCTATAGCACAGATACGCAGTATTTT
TRBV5-1,NA,TRBJ2-7,NA,CASSSAGQTSYEQYF,TGCGCCAGCAGCTCCGCGGGACAGACGTCCTACGAGCAGTACTTC
TRBV11-2,NA,TRBJ2-3,TRBD2,CASRATSGRVPDTQYF,TGTGCCAGCAGGGCCACTAGCGGGAGGGTTCCAGATACGCAGTATTTT
TRBV30,few,TRBJ1-2,TRBD1,CAWSSRGTGGKIIYGYTF,TGTGCCTGGAGTTCCCGGGGGACAGGGGGCAAGATTATCTATGGCTACACCTTC
TRBV7-9,NA,TRBJ2-1,NA,CAGSGGGEQFF,TGTGCCGGCAGCGGAGGGGGTGAGCAGTTCTTC
TRBV12-3/TRBV12-4,NA,TRBJ2-3,TRBD2,CASSLEAGGPSTDTQYF,TGTGCCAGCAGTTTAGAAGCGGGGGGCCCTAGCACAGATACGCAGTATTTT
TRBV6-2/TRBV6-3,NA,TRBJ2-1,TRBD2,CASRKGLAGGPGYNEQFF,TGTGCCAGCAGAAAGGGACTAGCGGGAGGGCCGGGTTATAATGAGCAGTTCTTC
TRBV20-1,NA,TRBJ1-1,NA,CSAPDPRQGSEAFF,TGCAGTGCTCCAGACCCTCGGCAGGGTTCTGAAGCTTTCTTT
TRBV20-1,NA,TRBJ2-1,TRBD2,CSASRTSGSRNEQFF,TGCAGTGCTAGCCGCACTAGCGGGAGCCGGAATGAGCAGTTCTTC
TRBV29-1,many,TRBJ1-2,TRBD1,CSVADRDYGYTF,TGCAGCGTTGCGGACAGGGACTATGGCTACACCTTC
TRBV29-1,many,TRBJ2-3,TRBD1,CSAASVGPGQGTDTQYF,TGCAGCGCAGCTTCGGTTGGACCGGGACAGGGTACAGATACGCAGTATTTT